The 31 T cell receptor beta chains in this list originate from one sample, sequenced in a study of blood T cell repertoires in COVID-19. Sequencing used immunoSEQ multiplex PCR; TCRdb keeps in-frame clones, though not all of them. The table shows 140,000 to 150,000 clones, with 76% occurring only once. The specimen was peripheral blood. The receptor set was obtained from a man aged 60 to 75 with acute or convalescent COVID-19.

V gene TRBV11-2 combines with J gene TRBJ2-1, with TRBD1 matching over 7 bases. The junction had 1 base not matched to a gene; V was cut back by 1 base and J by 7 bases. This CDR3 region has 13 residues. Per the germline V gene, CDR1 is SGHAT and CDR2 is FQNNGV. CDR3 nucleotide sequence: TGTGCCAGCAGCTTAGCAGGGGGTAATGAGCAGTTCTTC. Protein product: CASSLAGGNEQFF.

This clone was detected only once. This chain joins TRBV28 and TRBJ1-1; TRBD1 matches at 7 bases. The CDR3 runs to 11 residues. Germline CDR1 MDHEN, CDR2 SYDVKM. J was trimmed by 13 bases and V by 4 bases; bases with no gene match: 6. This chain's CDR3 is CASSSGTVNFF. CDR3 DNA: TGTGCCAGCAGTTCCGGGACAGTTAATTTCTTT.

This clone was seen a few times. The chain recombines TRBV4-1 with TRBJ2-1; a possible D gene is TRBD1 (6 bases). V gave up 6 bases and J gave up 0 bases, with 15 bases separating them. This CDR3 has 16 amino acids. The germline V gene has CDR1 MGHRA and CDR2 YSYEKL. In DNA, the CDR3 is TGCGCCAGCAGTCGGGACATCCCTAGCTCCTACAATGAGCAGTTCTTC. This sequence encodes CASSRDIPSSYNEQFF.

The chain employs TRBV5-6 and TRBJ2-1; 12 nucleotides line up with TRBD2. Trimming cost V 1 base and J 10 bases; bases outside gene matches: 9. The CDR3 covers 16 residues. In germline, CDR1 is SGHDT, CDR2 YYEEEE. The CDR3: CASSLFLAGGLEEQFF. In DNA form, the CDR3 reads TGTGCCAGCAGCTTGTTCCTAGCGGGAGGGCTTGAGGAGCAGTTCTTC.

The chain recombines TRBV7-6 with TRBJ2-1; TRBD2 aligns across 14 bases. This CDR3 contains 15 residues. With V trimmed by 5 bases and J by 8 bases, 5 bases remained unmatched. Germline assignment: CDR1 SGHVS and CDR2 FNYEAQ. In DNA form, the CDR3 reads TGTGCCAGCAGCCCTCGACTAGCGGGAGGGGATGAGCAGTTCTTC. It translates to CASSPRLAGGDEQFF.

CDR3 protein: CASSPGTGGRETQYF. DNA of the CDR3: TGCGCCAGCAGCCCCGGGACAGGGGGCCGGGAGACCCAGTACTTC. This chain uses TRBV4-1 with TRBJ2-5, with 12 bases lining up with TRBD1. Germline CDR1 and CDR2: MGHRA and YSYEKL. The V and J ends lost 4 bases and 5 bases, in that order; junction bases with no gene match: 5. The length of the CDR3 is 15 residues.

This chain links TRBV9 with TRBJ2-3; D remains unclear. CDR3 size: 13 residues. CDR1 and CDR2 (germline): SGDLS, YYNGEE. Trimming shortened V by 0 bases and J by 6 bases, and 8 bases separated the two germline ends. In DNA, the CDR3 is TGTGCCAGCAGCGTAGTATTCGGGGATACGCAGTATTTT. Translation gives CASSVVFGDTQYF. Using reference TRBV9 and TRBJ2-3 for the parts outside the CDR3, the full variable domain is DSGVTQTPKHLITATGQRVTLRCSPRSGDLSVYWYQQSLDQGLQFLIQYYNGEERAKGNILERFSAQQFPDLHSELNLSSLELGDSALYFCASSVVFGDTQYFGPGTRLTVL.

The chain recombines TRBV20-1 with TRBJ2-1; possibly TRBD1 for D (6 bases). This CDR3 has 11 amino acids. V lost 6 bases and J lost 7, with 10 bases in between. Germline V gene sequence: CDR1 DFQATT, CDR2 SNEGSKA (reference sequence). CDR3 sequence (DNA): TGCAGTGCCGGAAGGGGGAATGAGCAGTTCTTC. Amino acids: CSAGRGNEQFF.

The rearrangement uses TRBV2 and TRBJ2-5; 7 bases are shared with TRBD1. The CDR3 totals 16 residues. Per the germline V gene, CDR1 is SNHLY and CDR2 is FYNNEI. V gave up 9 bases and J gave up 4 bases; unmatched junction bases: 17. The CDR3 reads CARMVPTGQLRETQYF. The CDR3, as DNA: TGTGCCAGGATGGTTCCGACGGGACAGCTAAGAGAGACCCAGTACTTC.

V gene TRBV2 combines with J gene TRBJ2-4; 9 nucleotides line up with TRBD1. Germline values: CDR1 SNHLY, CDR2 FYNNEI. The CDR3 has 16 amino acids. The J segment lost 2 bases and the V segment lost 9 bases, leaving 11 bases of the junction unmatched. CDR3 region: CASIVTGGGSKNIQYF. For the CDR3, the DNA is TGTGCCAGTATCGTCACAGGGGGCGGGTCCAAAAACATTCAGTACTTC.

V is TRBV2 and J is TRBJ2-2; TRBD2 might be the D (5 bases). Per the germline V gene, CDR1 is SNHLY and CDR2 is FYNNEI. V was pared by 4 bases and J by 6 bases, with 12 bases between. The CDR3 runs 14 residues. The CDR3 nucleotides read TGTGCCAGCAGTGGAGCGGAGGACGCCGGGGAGCTGTTTTTT. Translating it yields CASSGAEDAGELFF.

The chain couples TRBV12-3 or TRBV12-4 to TRBJ2-5; no clear D. Trimming removed 6 bases from V and 4 bases from J, with 12 bases in between. The CDR3 spans 13 residues. CDR3 region: CASSSRYRETQYF. CDR3 coding DNA: TGTGCCAGCAGCTCACGGTATCGAGAGACCCAGTACTTC.

This clone was found a few times. J is TRBJ2-7 and V is TRBV24-1, with 10 bases that match TRBD2. After removal of 4 bases from V and 2 bases from J, the junction contained 4 bases not matched to a gene. The CDR3 spans 15 residues. Germline CDR1 and CDR2: KGHDR and SFDVKD. The CDR3 region has the DNA TGTGCCACCAGTGAAACTAGCGGGGCCCCCTACGAGCAGTACTTC. Translating gives CATSETSGAPYEQYF.

The CDR3 reads CASSLWTGGTDTQYF. The CDR3 DNA reads as TGTGCCAGCAGTTTATGGACAGGGGGCACAGATACGCAGTATTTT. The J gene is TRBJ2-3, the V gene TRBV27; 9 nucleotides match TRBD1. The CDR3 length is 15 residues. Germline assignment: CDR1 MNHEY and CDR2 SMNVEV (reference sequence). V lost 1 base to trimming and J lost 1 base; unmatched junction nucleotides: 0.

This rearrangement joins TRBV2 to TRBJ1-2; TRBD1 matches at 7 bases. In germline, CDR1 is SNHLY, CDR2 FYNNEI. V trimming: 4 bases; J trimming: 3 bases; junction bases outside the gene matches: 5. CDR3 size: 14 residues. For the CDR3, the DNA is TGTGCCAGCAGTGCAGGGGGTCAGGACTATGGCTACACCTTC. It specifies CASSAGGQDYGYTF.

This clone was picked up a small number of times. The rearrangement links TRBV5-1 to TRBJ2-7, with 7 bases lining up with TRBD1. This CDR3 has 14 residues. J lost 5 bases, V lost 5 bases, and 10 bases had no gene match. CDR1 and CDR2 (germline): SGHRS, YFSETQ. The chain's CDR3 is CASSFEGARNEQYF. CDR3 coding DNA: TGCGCCAGCAGTTTCGAGGGGGCGCGGAACGAGCAGTACTTC.

The chain uses TRBV7-8 and TRBJ2-7; 10 nucleotides match TRBD2. This CDR3 has 18 amino acids. With 2 bases clipped from V and 5 bases from J, the junction kept 15 bases outside the gene matches. The germline gives CDR1 SGHVS, CDR2 FQNEAQ. The CDR3 DNA sequence: TGTGCCAGCAGCTTACCTCCGCGTAGGGCTAGCGGGAGTAACGAGCAGTACTTC. Translated, it gives CASSLPPRRASGSNEQYF.

V is TRBV28 and J is TRBJ2-1; 12 bases align to TRBD2. After removal of 4 bases from V and 8 bases from J, the junction contained 6 bases not matched to a gene. The CDR3 length is 15 residues. The germline gives CDR1 MDHEN, CDR2 SYDVKM. CDR3 sequence (DNA): TGTGCCAGCAGTTCGACTAGCGGGAGTCGGTATGAGCAGTTCTTC. It encodes CASSSTSGSRYEQFF.

The chain is built from TRBV28 and TRBJ2-5, with 9 positions matching TRBD2. The germline gives CDR1 MDHEN, CDR2 SYDVKM. The V and J ends lost 8 bases and 3 bases, in that order; junction bases with no gene match: 10. This CDR3 is built from 15 residues. CDR3 in DNA: TGTGCCAGCGCGGGAGGGGCGGTCCTGAAAGAGACCCAGTACTTC. Its protein is CASAGGAVLKETQYF.

The chain has TRBV13 and TRBJ2-1; 7 nucleotides align to TRBD1. The germline V gene encodes CDR1 PRHDT and CDR2 FYEKMQ (reference sequence). The CDR3 covers 16 residues. After removal of 4 bases from V and 0 bases from J, the junction contained 6 bases not matched to a gene. CDR3 amino acids: CASSSRGQGSYNEQFF. For the CDR3, the DNA is TGTGCCAGCAGCTCAAGGGGGCAGGGCTCCTACAATGAGCAGTTCTTC.

The V gene is TRBV6-1, the J gene TRBJ2-5; 7 bases map to TRBD1. V shed 0 bases and J 4 bases; nucleotides not matched to a gene: 5. The length of the CDR3 is 15 residues. The germline V gene has CDR1 MNHNS and CDR2 SASEGT. The CDR3 DNA is TGTGCCAGCAGTGAAGCTTTAGGGGGCGTAGAGACCCAGTACTTC. Translated, it gives CASSEALGGVETQYF.

The chain couples TRBV29-1 to TRBJ2-1; 10 bases agree with TRBD2. V lost 8 bases, J lost 5 bases, and 9 bases stayed unmatched. Germline values: CDR1 SQVTM, CDR2 ANQGSEA. The CDR3 spans 14 residues. CDR3 sequence reads: CSLRSGRIDNEQFF. Here the CDR3 DNA reads TGCAGCTTACGTAGCGGGAGGATCGACAATGAGCAGTTCTTC.

The gene calls are TRBV5-4 and TRBJ1-6, with TRBD1 identical over 11 bases. The V segment lost 2 bases and the J segment 10 bases; nucleotides outside the gene matches: 5. This CDR3 is 15 amino acids long. Germline V gene lookup returns CDR1 SGHNT and CDR2 YYREEE (reference sequence). The CDR3 is CASSFGQGAASPLHF. The CDR3 DNA follows: TGTGCCAGCAGCTTTGGACAGGGGGCTGCATCACCCCTCCACTTT.

The rearrangement joins TRBV24-1 to TRBJ1-2, with D unclear. Per germline, CDR1 KGHDR and CDR2 SFDVKD. V lost 4 bases to trimming and J lost 2 bases, with 7 bases between them. The CDR3 loop spans 13 amino acids. CDR3 in DNA: TGTGCCACCAGTGAAGGCAGGAACTATGGCTACACCTTC. Its translation: CATSEGRNYGYTF.

This clone occurred once. The CDR3 coding sequence is TGTGCCAGCAGCCCAGCCGGGGTTGGCCCCTACGAGCAGTACTTC. Translated, it gives CASSPAGVGPYEQYF. V is TRBV7-2 and J is TRBJ2-7; the D gene is possibly TRBD2 (5 bases). Deletions cut 5 bases from V and 2 bases from J, with 16 bases between. This CDR3 is built from 15 residues. Germline CDR1 SGHTA, CDR2 FQGNSA.

This chain uses TRBV6-1 with TRBJ2-5; 8 bases match TRBD1. The CDR3 length is 16 residues. CDR1 MNHNS and CDR2 SASEGT come from the germline V gene. V trimming: 2 bases; J trimming: 4 bases; junction bases outside the gene matches: 9. The CDR3 reads CASSELVTGEAETQYF. The CDR3 nucleotides read TGTGCCAGCAGTGAACTCGTGACAGGGGAAGCAGAGACCCAGTACTTC.

The rearrangement uses TRBV6-2 or TRBV6-3 and TRBJ2-1, with a tentative D call TRBD2 (6 bases). The CDR3 is 13 amino acids. Germline CDR1 and CDR2: MNHEY and SVGEGT. The V gene lost 2 bases and the J gene lost 12 bases, with 14 bases spanning the gap. The CDR3 DNA is TGTGCCAGCAGTTACACAACGGGAGTTGTGCAGTTCTTC. Translating gives CASSYTTGVVQFF.

V usage is TRBV5-1 and J usage is TRBJ2-7, with a tentative D call TRBD1 (7 bases). V lost 4 bases, J lost 1 base, and 15 bases lay in between. CDR3 length: 15 amino acids. Germline values: CDR1 SGHRS, CDR2 YFSETQ. As DNA, the CDR3 is TGCGCCAGCAGCGCGGGGACAGCGAAATCCTACGAGCAGTACTTC. This translates into CASSAGTAKSYEQYF.

The rearrangement uses TRBV21-1 and TRBJ2-1; TRBD2, the table's D call, lacks a check against the DNA. TRBV21-1 is termed a pseudogene. There are 17 residues in the CDR3. This chain's CDR3 is CASSNIQREGACDLQFF. CDR3 nucleotide sequence: TGTGCCAGCAGCAATATCCAGCGGGAGGGCGCATGTGACTTGCAGTTCTTC.

Turning to this clone: Other DNA sequences within the sample encode an identical CDR3. This rearrangement joins TRBV6-6 to TRBJ2-3; the D gene is possibly TRBD2 (5 bases). Trimming took 2 bases from V and 5 from J, leaving 5 bases between them. The germline V gene encodes CDR1 MNHNY and CDR2 SVGAGI (reference sequence). The CDR3 length is 12 residues. CDR3 bases: TGTGCCAGCAGTTACCGGGGAGATACGCAGTATTTT. Its protein product is CASSYRGDTQYF.

The CDR3 sequence is CAWRRYGANVLTF. The CDR3 bases are TGTGCCTGGAGGAGGTATGGGGCCAACGTCCTGACTTTC. The rearrangement joins TRBV30 to TRBJ2-6; no firm D call. CDR1 and CDR2 from the germline V gene are GTSNPN and SVGIG (reference sequence). The CDR3 is 13 amino acids. Trimming stripped 3 bases from V and 3 bases from J, with 6 bases between.